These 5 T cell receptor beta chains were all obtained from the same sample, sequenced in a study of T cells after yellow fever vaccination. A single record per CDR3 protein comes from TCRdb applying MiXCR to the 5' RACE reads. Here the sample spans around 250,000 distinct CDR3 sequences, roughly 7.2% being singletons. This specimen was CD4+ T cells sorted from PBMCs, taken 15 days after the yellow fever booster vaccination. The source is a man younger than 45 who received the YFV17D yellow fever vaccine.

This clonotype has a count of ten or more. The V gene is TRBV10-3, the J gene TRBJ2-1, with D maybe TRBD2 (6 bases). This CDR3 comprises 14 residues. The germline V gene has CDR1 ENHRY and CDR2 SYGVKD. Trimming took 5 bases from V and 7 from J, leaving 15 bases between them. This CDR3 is CAISPMGLLNEQFF. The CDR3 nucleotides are TGTGCCATCAGTCCCATGGGACTTCTAAATGAGCAGTTCTTC.

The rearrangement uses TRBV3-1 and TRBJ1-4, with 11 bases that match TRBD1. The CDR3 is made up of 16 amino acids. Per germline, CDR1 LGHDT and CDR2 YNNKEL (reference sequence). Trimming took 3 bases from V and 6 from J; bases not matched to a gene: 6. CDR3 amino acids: CASSQAGTGGDEKLFF. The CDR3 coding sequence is TGTGCCAGCAGCCAGGCCGGGACAGGGGGGGATGAAAAACTGTTTTTT.

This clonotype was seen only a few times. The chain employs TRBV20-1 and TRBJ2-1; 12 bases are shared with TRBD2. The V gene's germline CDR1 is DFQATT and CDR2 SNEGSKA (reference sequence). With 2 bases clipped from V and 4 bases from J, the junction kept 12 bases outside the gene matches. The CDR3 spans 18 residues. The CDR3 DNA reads TGCAGTGCTAGAACCCTAGCGGGAGGGCCACTGCGTTACAATGAGCAGTTCTTC. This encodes CSARTLAGGPLRYNEQFF.

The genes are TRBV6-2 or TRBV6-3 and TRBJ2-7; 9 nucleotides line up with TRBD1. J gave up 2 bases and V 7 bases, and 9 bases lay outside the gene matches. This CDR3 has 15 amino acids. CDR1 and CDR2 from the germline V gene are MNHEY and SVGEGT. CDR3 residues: CASKSGQGFTYEQYF. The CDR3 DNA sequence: TGTGCCAGCAAGTCGGGACAGGGTTTCACCTACGAGCAGTACTTC.

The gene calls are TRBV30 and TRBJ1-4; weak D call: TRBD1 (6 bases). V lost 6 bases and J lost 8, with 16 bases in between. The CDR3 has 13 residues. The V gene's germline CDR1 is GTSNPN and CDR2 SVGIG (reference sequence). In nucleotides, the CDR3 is TGTGCCTGCCACAGGGACCCCTCGGAAAAACTGTTTTTT. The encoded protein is CACHRDPSEKLFF. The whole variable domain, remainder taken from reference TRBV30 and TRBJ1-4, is SQTIHQWPATLVQPVGSPLSLECTVEGTSNPNLYWYRQAAGRGLQLLFYSVGIGQISSEVPQNLSASRPQDRQFILSSKKLLLSDSGFYLCACHRDPSEKLFFGSGTQLSVL.